The present TCR beta chain was sequenced within a study of T-cell reconstitution after alpha-beta-depleted transplantation in children. The CDR3 is 16 amino acids. Germline-derived CDR1 and CDR2 are MNHEY and SVGEGT. Trimming left V 6 bases short and J 0 bases short, with 15 bases between. The TCRbeta library was prepared with unique molecular identifiers. TCRdb used MiXCR to reprocess the PCR reads, holding one entry per CDR3 protein. This sample yields 200,000 to 250,000 distinct CDR3 sequences, of which over 9.5% are seen a single time; 5% to 6% belongs to the top ten. V usage is TRBV6-2 or TRBV6-3 and J usage is TRBJ1-3; D is perhaps TRBD1 (6 bases). The clonotype originates from a human donor who donated a stem cell graft to a child with SCID. This sample comprised PBMCs from the stem cell graft donor, obtained from the stem cell graft. This CDR3 reads CASRGHLMDSGNTIYF. CDR3 in DNA: TGTGCCAGCAGGGGACACCTGATGGACTCTGGAAACACCATATATTTT.